The 22 T cell receptor beta chains listed next were all sequenced from one sample in a study of vaccination and CD4 T cells after COVID-19. Their antigens are not known. Sequencing of the DNA from cultured CD4+ T cells was carried out with the Oncomine TCR Beta short-read assay. MiXCR, applied by TCRdb to the PCR reads, yields one record per CDR3 protein. The sample yields about 20,000 distinct CDR3 sequences, just under 55% seen once. Treatment described: roughly ten-day PBMC culture with coronavirus spike peptide pools or control peptides (ViraFEST assay). What was sequenced was CD4+ T cells from blood, cultured in vitro. These receptors came from a human donor who had recovered from COVID-19.

The V and J genes are TRBV30 and TRBJ2-2; D is unclear. The germline V and J ends were trimmed by 4 bases and 0 bases, with 3 bases remaining between them. Looked up from germline, CDR1 is GTSNPN and CDR2 is SVGIG (reference sequence). CDR3 size: 12 residues. Written as DNA, the CDR3 is TGTGCCTGGAACGCGAACACCGGGGAGCTGTTTTTT. Protein: CAWNANTGELFF. Based on the CDR3 plus reference TRBV30 and TRBJ2-2, the full variable domain is SQTIHQWPATLVQPVGSPLSLECTVEGTSNPNLYWYRQAAGRGLQLLFYSVGIGQISSEVPQNLSASRPQDRQFILSSKKLLLSDSGFYLCAWNANTGELFFGEGSRLTVL.

The V gene is TRBV5-5, the J gene TRBJ2-5, with 10 bases matching TRBD1. Per the germline V gene, CDR1 is SGHKS and CDR2 is YYEKEE (reference sequence). The CDR3 has 13 amino acids. Germline trimming cut 4 bases from V and 10 bases from J; bases unmatched to any gene: 7. The CDR3 bases are TGTGCCAGCAGCCCCGCCGGGACAGGGGACCAGTACTTC. Amino acids: CASSPAGTGDQYF.

A single count supports this clonotype. The chain has TRBV25-1 and TRBJ2-3; TRBD1 aligns across 12 bases. The J call is doubtful: the DNA matches TRBJ1-5 better. The CDR3 runs 18 residues. CDR1 and CDR2 from the germline V gene are MGHDK and SYGVNS. CDR3 protein: CASSELAGQGALTDTQHF. The CDR3 nucleotides read TGTGCCAGCAGTGAATTGGCGGGACAGGGGGCTCTCACAGATACGCAGCATTTT.

This chain's CDR3 is CASSQAKGQVAYEQYF. The CDR3 coding sequence is TGCGCCAGCAGTCAGGCCAAGGGACAGGTAGCCTACGAGCAGTACTTC. The chain joins TRBV23-1 to TRBJ2-7; TRBD1 aligns across 8 bases. TRBV23-1 is filed as an ORF, its function uncertain. This CDR3 has 16 amino acids. J gave up 2 bases and V 3 bases, and 9 bases lay outside the gene matches.

The chain employs TRBV7-9 and TRBJ2-7; a possible D gene is TRBD1 (6 bases). Germline V gives CDR1 SEHNR, CDR2 FQNEAQ (reference sequence). There are 14 residues in the CDR3. V lost 7 bases, J lost 3 bases, and 16 bases lay in between. CDR3 sequence: CASTPARGSYEQYF. CDR3 nucleotide sequence: TGTGCCAGCACCCCGGCAAGGGGGAGCTACGAGCAGTACTTC.

V and J are TRBV7-2 and TRBJ1-5; unclear D gene. The germline V gene encodes CDR1 SGHTA and CDR2 FQGNSA. The CDR3 covers 13 residues. Trimming left V 5 bases short and J 3 bases short, with 8 bases between. DNA of the CDR3: TGTGCCAGCAGCGTGGACTACAATCAGCCCCAGCATTTT. This encodes CASSVDYNQPQHF.

This rearrangement joins TRBV20-1 to TRBJ1-4; 7 nucleotides align to TRBD1. Germline CDR1 reads DFQATT; CDR2 reads SNEGSKA (reference sequence). This CDR3 contains 12 residues. J gave up 8 bases and V 6 bases, and 6 bases lay outside the gene matches. The CDR3: CSALTGLEKLFF. Written as DNA, the CDR3 is TGCAGTGCGTTGACAGGGTTGGAAAAACTGTTTTTT.

The genes are TRBV11-2 and TRBJ1-1; D is perhaps TRBD1 (6 bases). CDR1 SGHAT and CDR2 FQNNGV come from the germline V gene. V lost 4 bases, J lost 0 bases, and 9 bases lay in between. The CDR3 consists of 14 residues. The CDR3, as DNA: TGTGCCAGCAGCTCGGGACAAGTGAACACTGAAGCTTTCTTT. It yields the protein CASSSGQVNTEAFF. Based on the CDR3 plus reference TRBV11-2 and TRBJ1-1, the full variable domain is EAGVAQSPRYKIIEKRQSVAFWCNPISGHATLYWYQQILGQGPKLLIQFQNNGVVDDSQLPKDRFSAERLKGVDSTLKIQPAKLEDSAVYLCASSSGQVNTEAFFGQGTRLTVV.

This chain links TRBV5-1 with TRBJ1-3; weak D call: TRBD1 (5 bases). V lost 0 bases and J lost 3, with 7 bases in between. Germline values: CDR1 SGHRS, CDR2 YFSETQ. The CDR3 sequence is 14 residues long. CDR3 coding DNA: TGCGCCAGCAGCTTGGGGGACGGTGGAAACACCATATATTTT. Translating gives CASSLGDGGNTIYF.

The rearrangement joins TRBV20-1 to TRBJ1-6; TRBD1 is a possible D gene (6 bases). The germline V gene has CDR1 DFQATT and CDR2 SNEGSKA (reference sequence). The CDR3 runs to 16 residues. Trimming removed 0 bases from V and 2 bases from J, with 11 bases in between. The CDR3 loop reads CSAREGRGAYNSPLHF. The CDR3 DNA reads TGCAGTGCTAGAGAGGGCAGGGGCGCCTATAATTCACCCCTCCACTTT.

This sequence joins TRBV30 and TRBJ1-2; D might be TRBD1 (6 bases). CDR1 and CDR2 from the germline V gene are GTSNPN and SVGIG (reference sequence). The CDR3 loop spans 13 amino acids. V dropped 2 bases and J dropped 4 bases, with 11 bases sitting between them. The CDR3 spells CAWSQRGGYGYTF. The CDR3 DNA reads as TGTGCCTGGAGTCAAAGGGGGGGCTATGGCTACACCTTC.

The rearrangement uses TRBV7-2 and TRBJ2-3; D ambiguous. CDR1 is SGHTA, CDR2 FQGNSA, per germline. The CDR3 contains 13 residues. V was shortened by 4 bases and J by 1 base, with 6 bases between the two germline ends. In DNA form, the CDR3 reads TGTGCCAGCAGCTCATCTCGCACAGATACGCAGTATTTT. This translates into CASSSSRTDTQYF.

V and J are TRBV7-6 and TRBJ2-5; D might be TRBD1 (6 bases). The CDR3 consists of 15 residues. The germline V gene encodes CDR1 SGHVS and CDR2 FNYEAQ. The V end lost 1 base, the J end lost 3 bases, and 12 bases lay between the germline ends. CDR3 amino acids: CASSLVGHREETQYF. For the CDR3, the DNA is TGTGCCAGCAGCTTAGTGGGACACCGAGAAGAGACCCAGTACTTC.

This chain uses TRBV19 with TRBJ2-1; 7 bases line up with TRBD2. CDR1 and CDR2 (germline): LNHDA, SQIVND (reference sequence). The CDR3 runs to 14 residues. The junction had 11 bases not matched to a gene; V was cut back by 11 bases and J by 4 bases. CDR3 bases: TGTGCCTCCACCCCAGCGGGGCCTTACAATGAGCAGTTCTTC. It codes for CASTPAGPYNEQFF.

The chain couples TRBV5-4 to TRBJ1-1, with TRBD1 identical over 8 bases. Looked up from germline, CDR1 is SGHNT and CDR2 is YYREEE (reference sequence). The CDR3 has 17 amino acids. Trimming removed 4 bases from V and 1 base from J; junction bases left unmatched: 12. DNA of the CDR3: TGTGCCAGCAGCCCAGACAGGGGATCCCGCCGGAACACTGAAGCTTTCTTT. Amino acid sequence: CASSPDRGSRRNTEAFF.

In its sample, this clonotype ranks as medium-sized. V and J are TRBV19 and TRBJ2-6, with D perhaps matching TRBD1 or TRBD2 (5 bases each). The CDR3 spans 17 residues. V lost 4 bases and J lost 3, with 16 bases in between. Germline lookup yields CDR1 LNHDA and CDR2 SQIVND (reference sequence). CDR3 in DNA: TGTGCCAGTAGTAAATCCTCGGGGCTTAGTGGGGCCAACGTCCTGACTTTC. This encodes CASSKSSGLSGANVLTF.

The chain links TRBV11-2 to TRBJ2-1; D is possibly TRBD1 (6 bases). The V and J ends lost 0 bases and 7 bases respectively, with 10 bases between them. This CDR3 spans 14 amino acids. Germline CDR1 and CDR2: SGHAT and FQNNGV. Here the CDR3 DNA reads TGTGCCAGCAGCTTAGACGTCAGGGGTAATGAGCAGTTCTTC. As protein: CASSLDVRGNEQFF.

On this clonotype itself: One junction end does not reproduce the germline sequence, and a read error may be involved. The chain links TRBV11-2 to TRBJ1-2; D remains unclear. Germline loops: CDR1 SGHAT, CDR2 FQNNGV. The CDR3 has 12 residues. The CDR3 bases are TGTGCCAGCAGCCCAGGACCCTATGCCTACACCTTC. Its translation is CASSPGPYAYTF.

This clonotype was counted only a few times. CDR3 protein: CASNTGDWDSTDTQYF. The CDR3, as DNA: TGTGCCAGCAATACGGGAGACTGGGATAGCACAGATACGCAGTATTTT. The V gene is TRBV6-1, the J gene TRBJ2-3; D possibly corresponds to TRBD2 (6 bases). The CDR3 is 16 amino acids. V was clipped by 7 bases and J by 0 bases, with 17 bases between them. Per germline, CDR1 MNHNS and CDR2 SASEGT.

This clonotype was recorded a few times. The CDR3: CASSLYAREVRLGYGYTF. The CDR3, as DNA: TGTGCCAGCAGTTTATATGCCCGGGAGGTGAGGTTGGGCTATGGCTACACCTTC. The V call is TRBV28, the J call TRBJ1-2, with unresolved D. Germline-derived CDR1 and CDR2 are MDHEN and SYDVKM. The V and J ends lost 1 base and 4 bases respectively, with 22 bases between them. The CDR3 extends over 18 amino acids.

The chain has TRBV5-1 and TRBJ1-2, with unresolved D. Trimming left V 0 bases short and J 2 bases short, with 20 bases between. Per the germline V gene, CDR1 is SGHRS and CDR2 is YFSETQ. CDR3 length: 18 amino acids. The CDR3 DNA reads TGCGCCAGCAGCTTGGATCTGAGGATAACCGCCTTAAACTATGGCTACACCTTC. Its protein product is CASSLDLRITALNYGYTF. Together with reference TRBV5-1 and TRBJ1-2, the CDR3 gives the full variable domain: KAGVTQTPRYLIKTRGQQVTLSCSPISGHRSVSWYQQTPGQGLQFLFEYFSETQRNKGNFPGRFSGRQFSNSRSEMNVSTLELGDSALYLCASSLDLRITALNYGYTFGSGTRLTVV.

The chain carries TRBV15 and TRBJ1-5; no clear D gene. The germline CDR1 and CDR2 sequences are LNHNV and YYDKDF (reference sequence). This CDR3 contains 13 residues. Trimming cost V 0 bases and J 5 bases, with 5 bases left between them. The CDR3 reads CATSRDPHQPQHF. In DNA form, the CDR3 reads TGTGCCACCAGCAGAGATCCCCATCAGCCCCAGCATTTT.